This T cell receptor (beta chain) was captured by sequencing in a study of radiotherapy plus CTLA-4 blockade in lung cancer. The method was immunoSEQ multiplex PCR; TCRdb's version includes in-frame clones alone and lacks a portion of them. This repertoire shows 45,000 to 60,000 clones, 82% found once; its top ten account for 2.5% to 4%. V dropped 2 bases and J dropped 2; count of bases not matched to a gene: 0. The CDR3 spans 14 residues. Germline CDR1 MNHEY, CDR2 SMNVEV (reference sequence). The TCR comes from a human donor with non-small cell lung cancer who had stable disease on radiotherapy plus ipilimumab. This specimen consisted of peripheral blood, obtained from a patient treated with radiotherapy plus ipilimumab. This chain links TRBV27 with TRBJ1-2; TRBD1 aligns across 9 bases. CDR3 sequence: CASSLGQGNYGYTF. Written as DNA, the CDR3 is TGTGCCAGCAGTTTAGGACAGGGGAACTATGGCTACACCTTC.